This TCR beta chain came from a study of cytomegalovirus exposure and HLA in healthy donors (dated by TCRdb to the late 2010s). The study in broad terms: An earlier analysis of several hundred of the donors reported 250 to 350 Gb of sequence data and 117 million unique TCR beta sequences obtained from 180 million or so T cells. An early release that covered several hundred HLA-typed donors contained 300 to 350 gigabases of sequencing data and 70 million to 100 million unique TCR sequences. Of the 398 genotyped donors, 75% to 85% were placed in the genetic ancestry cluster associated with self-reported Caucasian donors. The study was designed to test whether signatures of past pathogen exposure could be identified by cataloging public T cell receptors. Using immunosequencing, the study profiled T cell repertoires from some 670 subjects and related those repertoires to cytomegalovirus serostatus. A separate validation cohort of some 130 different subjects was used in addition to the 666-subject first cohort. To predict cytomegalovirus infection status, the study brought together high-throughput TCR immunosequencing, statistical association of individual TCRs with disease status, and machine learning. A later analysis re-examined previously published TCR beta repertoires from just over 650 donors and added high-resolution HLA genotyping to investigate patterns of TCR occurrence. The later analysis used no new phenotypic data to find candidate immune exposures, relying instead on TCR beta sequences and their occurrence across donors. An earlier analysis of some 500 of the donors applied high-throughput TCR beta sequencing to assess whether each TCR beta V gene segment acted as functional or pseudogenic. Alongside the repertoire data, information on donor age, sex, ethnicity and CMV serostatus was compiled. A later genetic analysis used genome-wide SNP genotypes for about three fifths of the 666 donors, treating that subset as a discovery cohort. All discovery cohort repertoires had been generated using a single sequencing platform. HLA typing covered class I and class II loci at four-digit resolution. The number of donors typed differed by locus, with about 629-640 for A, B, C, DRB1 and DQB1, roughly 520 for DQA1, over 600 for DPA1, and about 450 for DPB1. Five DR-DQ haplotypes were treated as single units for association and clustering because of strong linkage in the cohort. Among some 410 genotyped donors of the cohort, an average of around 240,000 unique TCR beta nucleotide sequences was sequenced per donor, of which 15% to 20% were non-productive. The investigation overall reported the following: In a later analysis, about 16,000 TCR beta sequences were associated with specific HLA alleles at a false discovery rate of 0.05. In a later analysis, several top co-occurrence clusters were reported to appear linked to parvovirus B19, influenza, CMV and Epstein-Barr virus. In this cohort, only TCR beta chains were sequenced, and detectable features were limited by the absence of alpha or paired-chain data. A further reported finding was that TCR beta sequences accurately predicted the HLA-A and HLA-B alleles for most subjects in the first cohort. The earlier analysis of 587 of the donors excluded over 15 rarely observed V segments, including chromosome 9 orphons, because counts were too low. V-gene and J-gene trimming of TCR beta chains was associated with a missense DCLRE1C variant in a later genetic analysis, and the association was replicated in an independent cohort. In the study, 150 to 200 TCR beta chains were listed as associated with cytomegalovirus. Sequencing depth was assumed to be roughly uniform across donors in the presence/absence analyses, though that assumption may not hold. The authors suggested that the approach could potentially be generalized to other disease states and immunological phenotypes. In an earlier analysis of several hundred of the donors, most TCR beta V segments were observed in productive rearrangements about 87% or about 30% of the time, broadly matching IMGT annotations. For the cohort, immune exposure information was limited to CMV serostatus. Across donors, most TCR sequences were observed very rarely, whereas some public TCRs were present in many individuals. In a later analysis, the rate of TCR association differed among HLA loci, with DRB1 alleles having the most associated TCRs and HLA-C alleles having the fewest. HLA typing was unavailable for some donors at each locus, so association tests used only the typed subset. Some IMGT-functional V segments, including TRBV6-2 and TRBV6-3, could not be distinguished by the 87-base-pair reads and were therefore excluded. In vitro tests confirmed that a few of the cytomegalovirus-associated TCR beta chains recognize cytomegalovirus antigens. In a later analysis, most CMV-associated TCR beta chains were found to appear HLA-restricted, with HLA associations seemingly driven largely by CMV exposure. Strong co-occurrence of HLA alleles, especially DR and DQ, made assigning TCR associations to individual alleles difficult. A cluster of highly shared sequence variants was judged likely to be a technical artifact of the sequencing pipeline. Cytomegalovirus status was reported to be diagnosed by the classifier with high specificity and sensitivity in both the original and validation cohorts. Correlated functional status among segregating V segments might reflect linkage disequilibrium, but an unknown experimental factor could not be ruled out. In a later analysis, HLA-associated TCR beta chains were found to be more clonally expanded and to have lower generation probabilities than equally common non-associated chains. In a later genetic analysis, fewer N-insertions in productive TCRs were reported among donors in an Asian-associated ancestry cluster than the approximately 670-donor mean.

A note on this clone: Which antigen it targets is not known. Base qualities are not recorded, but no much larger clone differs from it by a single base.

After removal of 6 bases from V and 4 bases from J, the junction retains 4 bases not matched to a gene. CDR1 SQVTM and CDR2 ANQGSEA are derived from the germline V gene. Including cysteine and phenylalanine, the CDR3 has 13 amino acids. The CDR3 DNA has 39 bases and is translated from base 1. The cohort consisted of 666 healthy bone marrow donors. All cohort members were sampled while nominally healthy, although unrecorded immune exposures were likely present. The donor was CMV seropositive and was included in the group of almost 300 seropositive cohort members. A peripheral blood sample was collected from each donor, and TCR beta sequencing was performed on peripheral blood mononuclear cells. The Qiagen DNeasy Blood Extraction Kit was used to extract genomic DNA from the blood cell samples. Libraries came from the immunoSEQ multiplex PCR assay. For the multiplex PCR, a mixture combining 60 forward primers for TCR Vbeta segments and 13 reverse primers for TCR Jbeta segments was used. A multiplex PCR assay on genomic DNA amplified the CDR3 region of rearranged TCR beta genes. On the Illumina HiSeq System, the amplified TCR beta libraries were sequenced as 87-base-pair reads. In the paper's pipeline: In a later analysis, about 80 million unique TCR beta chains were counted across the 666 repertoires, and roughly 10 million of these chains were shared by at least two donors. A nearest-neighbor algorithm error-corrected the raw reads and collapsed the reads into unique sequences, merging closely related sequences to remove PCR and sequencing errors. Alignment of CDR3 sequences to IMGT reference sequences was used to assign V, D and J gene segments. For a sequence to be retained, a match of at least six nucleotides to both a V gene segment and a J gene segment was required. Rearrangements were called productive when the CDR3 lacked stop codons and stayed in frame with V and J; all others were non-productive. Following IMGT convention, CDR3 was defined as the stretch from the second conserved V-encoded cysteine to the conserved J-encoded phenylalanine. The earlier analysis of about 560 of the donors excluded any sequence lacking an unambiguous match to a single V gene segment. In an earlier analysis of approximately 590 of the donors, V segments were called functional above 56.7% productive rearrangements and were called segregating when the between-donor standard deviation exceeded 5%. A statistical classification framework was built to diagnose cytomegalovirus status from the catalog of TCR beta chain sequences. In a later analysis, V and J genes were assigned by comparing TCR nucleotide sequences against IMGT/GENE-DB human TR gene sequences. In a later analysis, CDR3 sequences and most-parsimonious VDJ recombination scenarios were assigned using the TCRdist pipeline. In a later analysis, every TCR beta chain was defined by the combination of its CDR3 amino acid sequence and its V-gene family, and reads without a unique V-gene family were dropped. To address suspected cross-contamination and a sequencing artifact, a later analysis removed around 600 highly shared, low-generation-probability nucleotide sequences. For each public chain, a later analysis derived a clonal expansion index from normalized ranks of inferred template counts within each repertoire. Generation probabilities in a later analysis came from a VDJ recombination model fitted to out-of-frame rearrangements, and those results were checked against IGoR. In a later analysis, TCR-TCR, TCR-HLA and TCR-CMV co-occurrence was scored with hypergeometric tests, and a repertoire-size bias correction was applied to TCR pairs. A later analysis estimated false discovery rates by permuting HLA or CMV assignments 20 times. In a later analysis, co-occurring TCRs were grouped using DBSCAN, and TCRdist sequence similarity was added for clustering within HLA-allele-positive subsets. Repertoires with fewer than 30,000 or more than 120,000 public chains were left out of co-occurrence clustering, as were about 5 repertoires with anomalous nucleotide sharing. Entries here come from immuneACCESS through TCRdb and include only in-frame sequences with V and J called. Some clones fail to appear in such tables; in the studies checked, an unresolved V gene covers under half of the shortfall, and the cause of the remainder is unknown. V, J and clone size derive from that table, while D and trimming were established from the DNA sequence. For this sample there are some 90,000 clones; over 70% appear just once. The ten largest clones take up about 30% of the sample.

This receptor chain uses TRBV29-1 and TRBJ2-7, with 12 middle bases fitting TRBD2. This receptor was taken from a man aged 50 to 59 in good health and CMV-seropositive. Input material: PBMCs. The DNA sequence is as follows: TGCAGCGTCCCTAGCGGGAGGGGATACGAGCAGTACTTC. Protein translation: CSVPSGRGYEQYF.